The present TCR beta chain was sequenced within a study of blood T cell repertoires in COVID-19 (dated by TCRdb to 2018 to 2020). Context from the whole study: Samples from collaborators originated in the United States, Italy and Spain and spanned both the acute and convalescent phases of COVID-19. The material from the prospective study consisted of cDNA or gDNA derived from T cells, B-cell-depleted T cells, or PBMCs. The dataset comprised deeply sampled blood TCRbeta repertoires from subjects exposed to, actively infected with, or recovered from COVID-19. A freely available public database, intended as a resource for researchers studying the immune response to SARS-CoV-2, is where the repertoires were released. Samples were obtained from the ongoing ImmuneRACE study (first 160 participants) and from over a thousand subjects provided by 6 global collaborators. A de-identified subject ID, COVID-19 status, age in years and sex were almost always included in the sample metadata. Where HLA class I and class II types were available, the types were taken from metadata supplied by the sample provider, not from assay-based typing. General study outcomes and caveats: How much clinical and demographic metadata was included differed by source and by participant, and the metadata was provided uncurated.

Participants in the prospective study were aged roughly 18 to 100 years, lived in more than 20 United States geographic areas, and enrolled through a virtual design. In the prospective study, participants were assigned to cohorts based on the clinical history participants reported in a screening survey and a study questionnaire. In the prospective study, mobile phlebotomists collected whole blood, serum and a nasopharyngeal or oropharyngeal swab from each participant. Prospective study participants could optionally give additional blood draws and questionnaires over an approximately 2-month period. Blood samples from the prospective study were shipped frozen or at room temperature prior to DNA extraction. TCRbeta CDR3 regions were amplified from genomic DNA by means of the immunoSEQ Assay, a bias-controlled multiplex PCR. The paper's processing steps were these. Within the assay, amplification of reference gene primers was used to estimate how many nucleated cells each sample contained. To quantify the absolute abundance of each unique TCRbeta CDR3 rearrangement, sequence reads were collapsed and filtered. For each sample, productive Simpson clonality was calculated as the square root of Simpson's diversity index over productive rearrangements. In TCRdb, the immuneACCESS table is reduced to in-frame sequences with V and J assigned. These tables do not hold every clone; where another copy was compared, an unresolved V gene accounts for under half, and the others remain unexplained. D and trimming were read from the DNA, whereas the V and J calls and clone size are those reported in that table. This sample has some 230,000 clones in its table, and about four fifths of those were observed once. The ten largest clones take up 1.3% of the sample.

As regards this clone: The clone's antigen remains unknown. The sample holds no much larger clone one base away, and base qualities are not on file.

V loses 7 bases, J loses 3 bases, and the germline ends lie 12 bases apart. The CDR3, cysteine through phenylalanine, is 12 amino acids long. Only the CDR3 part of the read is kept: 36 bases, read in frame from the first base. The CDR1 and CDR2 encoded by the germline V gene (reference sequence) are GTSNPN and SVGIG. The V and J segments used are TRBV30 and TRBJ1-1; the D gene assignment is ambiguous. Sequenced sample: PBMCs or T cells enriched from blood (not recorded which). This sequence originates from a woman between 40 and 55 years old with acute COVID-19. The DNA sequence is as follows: TGTGCCTCATCCCGCCTAGACACTGAAGCTTTCTTT. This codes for CASSRLDTEAFF.